This passage covers 4 T cell receptor beta chains from one sample sequenced in a study of CD8 T cells in Susac syndrome. Reverse transcription of about 0.5 to 1 ug RNA used random hexamers. From the immunoSEQ multiplex PCR reads, TCRdb called clonotypes with MiXCR, one entry per CDR3 protein. The table records approximately 150,000 distinct CDR3 sequences, around 93% of them present only once. The sequenced material came from CD4+ T cells from PBMCs. The receptors come from a human donor with multiple sclerosis.

J is TRBJ1-6 and V is TRBV5-4; D gene ambiguous. CDR1 SGHNT and CDR2 YYREEE come from the germline V gene (reference sequence). Trimming cost V 2 bases and J 2 bases, with 11 bases left between them. The CDR3 has 16 amino acids. The CDR3 spells CASSFLGAAYNSPLHF. Here the CDR3 DNA reads TGTGCCAGCAGCTTCCTGGGAGCCGCCTATAATTCACCCCTCCACTTT.

The V call is TRBV6-5, the J call TRBJ2-1; maybe TRBD1 (7 bases). The V and J ends lost 2 bases and 4 bases respectively, with 18 bases between them. The CDR3 has 17 amino acids. Germline CDR1 and CDR2: MNHEY and SVGAGI. CDR3 residues: CASSYQGGGTLYNEQFF. CDR3 nucleotide sequence: TGTGCCAGCAGTTACCAGGGGGGTGGGACGCTTTACAATGAGCAGTTCTTC.

The CDR3 region has the DNA TGTGCCAGTAGTACGCACCGGGACAGGGGTGAAGAGACCCAGTACTTC. It is translated as CASSTHRDRGEETQYF. The rearrangement links TRBV19 to TRBJ2-5; TRBD1 matches at 10 bases. With V trimmed by 4 bases and J by 3 bases, 8 bases remained unmatched. Looked up from germline, CDR1 is LNHDA and CDR2 is SQIVND (reference sequence). The CDR3 runs 16 residues.

The chain carries TRBV30 and TRBJ1-2; D is unclear. V gave up 0 bases and J gave up 9 bases, with 8 bases separating them. There are 11 residues in the CDR3. From germline, CDR1 is GTSNPN and CDR2 SVGIG (reference sequence). The CDR3 DNA sequence: TGTGCCTGGAGTGTTGGGCCGCGCTACACCTTC. Its translation is CAWSVGPRYTF.